The 28 T cell receptor beta chains below come from one sample, sequenced in a study of T-cell reconstitution after alpha-beta-depleted transplantation in children. Unique molecular identifiers were incorporated when the TCRbeta library was constructed. TCRdb re-called the PCR reads through MiXCR, storing one row per CDR3 protein. The sample consists of 15,000 to 20,000 distinct CDR3 sequences, around 12% of them appearing once. The input for sequencing was PBMCs, mostly from graft donor cells, taken 180 days after TCRalphabeta/CD19-depleted stem cell transplant. The receptors originated from a boy under three years old who had a stem cell transplant for Wiskott-Aldrich syndrome, so the T cells may come from the graft donor.

This clonotype is medium-sized within its sample. The gene calls are TRBV19 and TRBJ1-1; a weak D match, TRBD1 (5 bases). Trimming left V 5 bases short and J 2 bases short, with 9 bases between. The CDR3 has 13 amino acids. Per the germline V gene, CDR1 is LNHDA and CDR2 is SQIVND (reference sequence). Here the CDR3 reads CASSLQENTEAFF. For the CDR3, the DNA is TGTGCCAGTAGTCTACAGGAAAACACTGAAGCTTTCTTT.

This clonotype was seen at least ten times. This CDR3 is CASSKIWGAEGQYF. The CDR3 nucleotides are TGTGCCAGCAGCAAAATTTGGGGGGCGGAGGGGCAGTACTTC. The chain carries TRBV21-1 and TRBJ2-7; TRBD1 reflects the table's D call only, with no check against the DNA. TRBV21-1 has pseudogene status. The CDR3 is 14 residues long.

The chain is built from TRBV10-3 and TRBJ2-5, with D possibly TRBD2 on 5 matching bases. CDR1 and CDR2 (germline): ENHRY, SYGVKD. This CDR3 region has 17 residues. The V and J ends lost 0 bases and 6 bases respectively, with 20 bases between them. Written as DNA, the CDR3 is TGTGCCATCAGTGAGTCGCACCCGGGTAGAGGGAATCAGACCCAGTACTTC. This gives the protein CAISESHPGRGNQTQYF.

This clonotype has a handful of counts. V gene TRBV25-1 combines with J gene TRBJ1-1; D is possibly TRBD1 (5 bases). Germline V gene sequence: CDR1 MGHDK, CDR2 SYGVNS. Trimming pared 6 bases from V and 1 base from J, leaving 15 bases between. There are 15 residues in the CDR3. The CDR3 bases are TGTGCCAGCAGGCGGGCCGGGACGCCGAACACTGAAGCTTTCTTT. Residues: CASRRAGTPNTEAFF.

This clonotype was found many times. CDR3 in amino acids: CASSLRPEMGDTQYF. CDR3 bases: TGTGCCAGCAGTTTACGGCCAGAGATGGGGGATACGCAGTATTTT. The chain links TRBV12-3 or TRBV12-4 to TRBJ2-3; the D is unclear. The V end lost 2 bases, the J end lost 6 bases, and 15 bases lay between the germline ends. The CDR3 totals 15 residues.

The chain uses TRBV29-1 and TRBJ1-5; D is unclear. Trimming removed 1 base from V and 1 base from J, with 11 bases in between. CDR1 is SQVTM and CDR2 is ANQGSEA in the germline V gene. This CDR3 comprises 15 residues. In nucleotides, the CDR3 is TGCAGCGTTGAAGGGAAGATAAGGAGCAATCAGCCCCAGCATTTT. Its protein product is CSVEGKIRSNQPQHF.

This clonotype was detected ten times or more. The chain couples TRBV27 to TRBJ1-6; D is undetermined. Germline V gene data show CDR1 as MNHEY and CDR2 as SMNVEV (reference sequence). Deletions cut 8 bases from V and 8 bases from J, with 16 bases between. The CDR3 is 14 residues long. The CDR3 spells CASLRTGGDSPLHF. As DNA, the CDR3 is TGTGCCAGCCTCAGGACCGGTGGGGATTCACCCCTCCACTTT.

On this clonotype itself: A junction boundary mismatches the germline segment, possibly from a read error. The chain links TRBV5-1 to TRBJ2-7, with TRBD2 matching 9 bases. The CDR3 covers 16 residues. Germline V gives CDR1 SGHRS, CDR2 YFSETQ. The CDR3 protein is CASSLEVAGAAYELYF. The DNA for the CDR3 is TGCGCCAGCAGCTTGGAGGTAGCGGGAGCCGCCTACGAGCTGTACTTC.

This clonotype was recorded a few times. V is TRBV18 and J is TRBJ2-1; D is possibly TRBD2 (5 bases). Germline assignment: CDR1 KGHSH and CDR2 LQKENI. The CDR3 loop spans 13 amino acids. The ends were cut back, 5 bases at V and 4 bases at J, with 9 bases in the middle. The DNA of the CDR3 is TGTGCCAGCTCATATTCGGGGTACAATGAGCAGTTCTTC. This sequence encodes CASSYSGYNEQFF.

The rearrangement joins TRBV25-1 to TRBJ2-1; 10 bases agree with TRBD1. J lost 7 bases, V lost 8 bases, and 8 bases had no gene match. Germline CDR1 MGHDK, CDR2 SYGVNS. This CDR3 comprises 14 residues. CDR3 in DNA: TGTGCCAGCCGAGGGACAGGGGCGATTAATGAGCAGTTCTTC. Amino acids: CASRGTGAINEQFF.

The chain's CDR3 is CSARYRGDTEAFF. The CDR3 DNA reads TGCAGTGCTAGATACAGGGGAGACACTGAAGCTTTCTTT. The chain recombines TRBV20-1 with TRBJ1-1; 7 positions match TRBD1. The ends lost 2 bases at V and 3 bases at J; junction bases unmatched: 3. Germline loops: CDR1 DFQATT, CDR2 SNEGSKA (reference sequence). This CDR3 has 13 residues.

The table lists this clonotype with many counts. The chain recombines TRBV27 with TRBJ1-2, with D maybe TRBD1 (5 bases). The V end was cut by 1 base, the J end by 2 bases, with 14 bases between. This CDR3 comprises 16 residues. Germline lookup yields CDR1 MNHEY and CDR2 SMNVEV (reference sequence). In DNA form, the CDR3 reads TGTGCCAGCAGTTTATTTCCCCCTCAGGGAAACTATGGCTACACCTTC. Amino acids: CASSLFPPQGNYGYTF.

J is TRBJ2-4 and V is TRBV20-1; D possibly corresponds to TRBD2 (6 bases). V lost 1 base, J lost 1 base, and 8 bases lay in between. The CDR3 sequence is 14 residues long. Per germline, CDR1 DFQATT and CDR2 SNEGSKA (reference sequence). The CDR3 nucleotides are TGCAGTGCTAGAGGGGGACTTGCCAAAAACATTCAGTACTTC. Its protein is CSARGGLAKNIQYF.

This clonotype came up many times. A much larger clone differs from this one at a single base, so this may be a read error. This CDR3 is CSVGTGGYGYTF. The CDR3 DNA follows: TGCAGCGTTGGGACAGGGGGTTATGGCTACACCTTC. The chain employs TRBV29-1 and TRBJ1-2, with 10 bases that match TRBD1. This CDR3 spans 12 amino acids. Trimming at V came to 4 bases and at J to 5 bases, leaving 1 base not matched to a gene. Germline V gene sequence: CDR1 SQVTM, CDR2 ANQGSEA.

A word on this clonotype: At one end the junction does not follow the germline gene, possibly because of a read error. The genes are TRBV5-1 and TRBJ1-1, with D tentatively TRBD1 (6 bases). Germline V CDR1 and CDR2: SGHRS, YFSETQ. This CDR3 has 14 residues. The CDR3 region has the DNA TGCGCCAGCAGCTTGCCCGGGGGCTTCCCTGACGCTTTCTTT. It codes for CASSLPGGFPDAFF.

Concerning this clonotype: A read error is possible here, since a much larger clone lies one base away. The DNA of the CDR3 is TGCAGTGCTCACCCGGGACAGGTGACTGTGCCCCAGCATTTT. It specifies CSAHPGQVTVPQHF. The V call is TRBV20-1, the J call TRBJ1-5; 8 bases align to TRBD1. This CDR3 contains 14 residues. Germline assignment: CDR1 DFQATT and CDR2 SNEGSKA (reference sequence). Germline trimming cut 5 bases from V and 9 bases from J; bases unmatched to any gene: 12.

Many counts were recorded for this clonotype. V gene TRBV19 combines with J gene TRBJ2-7; 8 bases match TRBD1. CDR3 length: 14 amino acids. CDR1 and CDR2 (germline): LNHDA, SQIVND (reference sequence). J lost 5 bases, V lost 3 bases, and 6 bases had no gene match. The CDR3 reads CASSIQGAIDEQYF. The DNA of the CDR3 is TGTGCCAGTAGTATTCAGGGGGCGATCGACGAGCAGTACTTC.

In its sample, this clonotype was seen many times. CDR3 loop: CASSFGTGMAYNEQFF. The CDR3 DNA reads TGTGCCAGCAGCTTCGGAACAGGGATGGCCTACAATGAGCAGTTCTTC. J is TRBJ2-1 and V is TRBV11-2, with D possibly being TRBD1 (6 bases). Germline V gene lookup returns CDR1 SGHAT and CDR2 FQNNGV. This CDR3 has 16 residues. V shed 3 bases and J shed 2 bases, with 14 bases lying between them.

This clonotype was observed a few times. This chain joins TRBV29-1 and TRBJ1-2, with TRBD1 matching over 8 bases. The CDR3 contains 11 residues. Germline lookup yields CDR1 SQVTM and CDR2 ANQGSEA. The V segment lost 6 bases and the J segment 6 bases; nucleotides outside the gene matches: 3. In DNA, the CDR3 is TGCAGCGTATGGACAGGGAATGGCTACACCTTC. Its protein is CSVWTGNGYTF.

This clonotype was recorded many times. V is TRBV7-9 and J is TRBJ1-5; unclear D gene. V lost 6 bases to trimming and J lost 1 base, with 10 bases between them. Germline assignment: CDR1 SEHNR and CDR2 FQNEAQ (reference sequence). The CDR3 contains 14 residues. CDR3 sequence reads: CASREGGSNQPQHF. The DNA for the CDR3 is TGTGCCAGCAGGGAAGGCGGGAGCAATCAGCCCCAGCATTTT. Combining the CDR3 with reference TRBV7-9 and TRBJ1-5 gives the whole variable domain DTGVSQNPRHKITKRGQNVTFRCDPISEHNRLYWYRQTLGQGPEFLTYFQNEAQLEKSRLLSDRFSAERPKGSFSTLEIQRTEQGDSAMYLCASREGGSNQPQHFGDGTRLSIL.

This clonotype has at least ten counts. This chain uses TRBV6-2 or TRBV6-3 with TRBJ1-6; D remains unclear. Trimming stripped 6 bases from V and 10 bases from J, with 13 bases between. CDR1 and CDR2 from the germline V gene are MNHEY and SVGEGT. The CDR3 has 13 residues. CDR3: CASRIMYGSPLHF. In DNA form, the CDR3 reads TGTGCCAGCAGGATTATGTACGGCTCACCCCTCCACTTT.

A few counts support this clonotype. The chain recombines TRBV7-9 with TRBJ1-2; no reliable D call. From germline, CDR1 is SEHNR and CDR2 FQNEAQ (reference sequence). CDR3 length equals 15 residues. V dropped 0 bases and J dropped 8 bases, with 16 bases sitting between them. CDR3 residues: CASSLARAGTAGYTF. CDR3 coding DNA: TGTGCCAGCAGCTTAGCTCGGGCAGGTACAGCAGGCTACACCTTC.

J is TRBJ2-4 and V is TRBV7-8; D is tentatively TRBD1 or TRBD2 (5 bases each). Germline V gives CDR1 SGHVS, CDR2 FQNEAQ. The CDR3 has 18 amino acids. Trimming cost V 5 bases and J 0 bases, with 20 bases left between them. CDR3 region: CASSEGLLVGLAKNIQYF. The CDR3 coding sequence is TGTGCCAGCAGCGAGGGGCTCTTGGTGGGATTAGCCAAAAACATTCAGTACTTC.

This clonotype was detected many times. The V call is TRBV5-1, the J call TRBJ2-7; D gene uncertain. The V end lost 0 bases, the J end lost 0 bases, and 10 bases lay between the germline ends. Germline CDR1 and CDR2: SGHRS and YFSETQ. The CDR3 has 15 residues. For the CDR3, the DNA is TGCGCCAGCAGCTTGGGGCCTAAGAGCTCCTACGAGCAGTACTTC. Protein product: CASSLGPKSSYEQYF.

This chain uses TRBV10-2 with TRBJ1-5, with a possible D match to TRBD1 (6 bases). The CDR3 has 15 residues. CDR1 WSHSY and CDR2 SAAADI come from the germline V gene. Trimming took 5 bases from V and 3 from J, leaving 14 bases between them. Here the CDR3 DNA reads TGCGCCAGCAGTTGGACAGAGGTCTCCAATCAGCCCCAGCATTTT. Translating gives CASSWTEVSNQPQHF.

This clonotype has at least ten counts. J is TRBJ2-7 and V is TRBV5-1; TRBD1 agrees at 9 bases. The trim removed 0 bases at V and 5 bases at J, leaving 15 bases unmatched. The CDR3 consists of 18 residues. CDR1 SGHRS and CDR2 YFSETQ come from the germline V gene. The CDR3 region has the DNA TGCGCCAGCAGCTTGGAGGTATTTCGGACAGGGGTCGTGGACGAGCAGTACTTC. Protein product: CASSLEVFRTGVVDEQYF.

This clonotype came up many times. V gene TRBV12-3 or TRBV12-4 combines with J gene TRBJ1-4; 8 bases align to TRBD1. The junction had 7 bases not matched to a gene; V was cut back by 6 bases and J by 7 bases. The CDR3 is 14 amino acids. CDR3 protein: CASRMTGASEKLFF. CDR3 nucleotide sequence: TGTGCCAGCAGAATGACAGGGGCAAGTGAAAAACTGTTTTTT.

This chain links TRBV6-5 with TRBJ1-1; D remains ambiguous. CDR1 and CDR2 (germline): MNHEY, SVGAGI. This CDR3 contains 15 residues. Between the trimmed V and J ends, which lost 3 bases and 4 bases, there was a span of 15 bases. CDR3 region: CASSYGLGQFTEAFF. CDR3 sequence (DNA): TGTGCCAGCAGTTATGGTCTCGGGCAGTTCACTGAAGCTTTCTTT.